The 2 T cell receptor beta chains presented below share a single source sample, sequenced in a study of blood T cells in healthy people across ages. A second PCR of roughly 7 to 11 cycles used a sample-barcoded 5' primer and a J-beta primer mix. TCRdb re-derived calls from the 5' RACE reads in MiXCR, one entry per CDR3 protein. The data show over a million distinct CDR3 sequences, 42% seen once. The source material was blood. These receptors were obtained from a young woman in good health.

This clonotype was seen repeatedly, ten times or more. The V call is TRBV20-1, the J call TRBJ1-2; D possibly corresponds to TRBD1 (5 bases). Trimming pared 6 bases from V and 0 bases from J, leaving 14 bases between. CDR3 length: 14 residues. Germline lookup yields CDR1 DFQATT and CDR2 SNEGSKA (reference sequence). CDR3 bases: TGCAGTGCCGGGGGGGGAGGAGCTAACTATGGCTACACCTTC. Residues: CSAGGGGANYGYTF.

This clonotype was found a few times. The chain combines TRBV18 with TRBJ2-1; 9 nucleotides match TRBD2. CDR1 is KGHSH, CDR2 LQKENI, per germline. This CDR3 contains 16 residues. The V gene end was trimmed by 2 bases and the J gene end by 3 bases; junction bases not matched to a gene: 5. The CDR3, as DNA: TGTGCCAGCTCACCAATCGAGACTAGCGGCTACAATGAGCAGTTCTTC. Translating gives CASSPIETSGYNEQFF.